The next 21 T cell receptor beta chains were all read from a single sample in a study of ipilimumab plus nivolumab after autologous stem cell transplantation. Repertoires were generated with immunoSEQ multiplex PCR, while TCRdb's copy carries only in-frame clones and drops some. Found here are roughly 86,000 clones, nearly 85% of them singletons; the top ten hold 2% to 2.5%. The starting material was PBMCs, obtained in a trial of ipilimumab plus nivolumab as post-transplant consolidation. The receptors shown here come from a male donor with diffuse large B-cell lymphoma.

The chain has TRBV6-1 and TRBJ2-7, with TRBD2 matching over 13 bases. V lost 4 bases and J lost 1; bases outside the gene matches: 10. There are 18 residues in the CDR3. Germline CDR1 MNHNS, CDR2 SASEGT. CDR3 coding DNA: TGTGCCAGCAGTGCCGGACTAGCGGGGGCCTCAGGGTCCTACGAGCAGTACTTC. This sequence encodes CASSAGLAGASGSYEQYF.

The chain has TRBV7-6 and TRBJ2-7; maybe TRBD2 (5 bases). This CDR3 region has 15 residues. Trimming took 0 bases from V and 1 from J, leaving 10 bases between them. Germline CDR1 reads SGHVS; CDR2 reads FNYEAQ. In DNA form, the CDR3 reads TGTGCCAGCAGCTTAGCTGCGGGTTTATCCTACGAGCAGTACTTC. This translates into CASSLAAGLSYEQYF.

On this clone itself: One junction end disagrees with the germline gene, perhaps due to a read error. V is TRBV18 and J is TRBJ1-3; D not resolved. Germline CDR1 is KGHSH and CDR2 is LQKENI. The CDR3 runs to 13 residues. Here the CDR3 DNA reads TGTGCCAGCTCACAGAATCCGGGAGACACCACATATTTT. Amino acid sequence: CASSQNPGDTTYF.

The rearrangement joins TRBV5-1 to TRBJ2-4, with 9 bases fitting TRBD1. Germline CDR1 is SGHRS and CDR2 is YFSETQ. The CDR3 is 16 residues long. The ends lost 3 bases at V and 2 bases at J; junction bases unmatched: 6. The DNA for the CDR3 is TGCGCCAGCAGCTCTCTGGACAGGGGTCCCAAAAACATTCAGTACTTC. As protein: CASSSLDRGPKNIQYF. Full variable domain (rest looked up from reference TRBV5-1 and TRBJ2-4): KAGVTQTPRYLIKTRGQQVTLSCSPISGHRSVSWYQQTPGQGLQFLFEYFSETQRNKGNFPGRFSGRQFSNSRSEMNVSTLELGDSALYLCASSSLDRGPKNIQYFGAGTRLSVL.

As concerns this clone: One junction end disagrees with the germline gene, perhaps due to a read error. Other DNA sequences in this specimen translate into the identical CDR3. The V call is TRBV5-1, the J call TRBJ2-7; D uncertain. The CDR3 totals 16 residues. CDR1 and CDR2 from the germline V gene are SGHRS and YFSETQ. This chain's CDR3 is CASSLAAGPSSYEQYF. In DNA form, the CDR3 reads TGTGCCAGCAGCTTGGCCGCCGGGCCGAGCTCCTACGAGCAGTACTTC.

The CDR3 coding sequence is TGTGCCAGCAGCTTAGCTAGCGGGGGATACGAGACCCAGTACTTC. Translated: CASSLASGGYETQYF. V and J are TRBV11-1 and TRBJ2-5, with TRBD2 identical over 9 bases. CDR3 length: 15 amino acids. The V gene end was trimmed by 0 bases and the J gene end by 5 bases; junction bases not matched to a gene: 4. The germline CDR1 and CDR2 sequences are SGHAT and FQDESV (reference sequence).

The CDR3 sequence: CASSDSSGETQYF. For the CDR3, the DNA is TGTGCCAGCAGTGACTCAAGTGGGGAGACCCAGTACTTC. V usage is TRBV6-4 and J usage is TRBJ2-5; D gene unclear. The CDR3 contains 13 residues. Germline V gene data show CDR1 as MRHNA and CDR2 as SNTAGT. Between the trimmed V and J ends, which lost 0 bases and 5 bases, there was a span of 7 bases.

J is TRBJ2-6 and V is TRBV7-8; perhaps TRBD1 as D (6 bases). The germline V gene encodes CDR1 SGHVS and CDR2 FQNEAQ. Trimming took off 2 bases at V and 2 bases at J, with 19 bases between the two ends. The CDR3 spans 19 residues. The CDR3 loop reads CASSLLPGVLATGANVLTF. DNA for the CDR3: TGTGCCAGCAGCTTACTTCCAGGGGTACTGGCAACTGGGGCCAACGTCCTGACTTTC.

In this sample, this clone turned up once. The rearrangement uses TRBV18 and TRBJ1-2; D is uncertain. The germline V and J ends were trimmed by 3 bases and 2 bases, with 10 bases remaining between them. Germline-derived CDR1 and CDR2 are KGHSH and LQKENI. CDR3 length equals 14 residues. CDR3 sequence: CASSPPNKNYGYTF. The CDR3 region has the DNA TGTGCCAGCTCACCCCCAAATAAAAACTATGGCTACACCTTC.

The V and J genes are TRBV11-2 and TRBJ1-2; D gene uncertain. Trimming removed 5 bases from V and 0 bases from J, with 7 bases in between. This CDR3 is built from 13 residues. Germline V gives CDR1 SGHAT, CDR2 FQNNGV. CDR3 protein: CASSQSPNYGYTF. DNA of the CDR3: TGTGCCAGCAGCCAAAGCCCTAACTATGGCTACACCTTC.

The rearrangement joins TRBV6-5 to TRBJ2-7; 9 bases align to TRBD1. J gave up 3 bases and V 9 bases, and 12 bases lay outside the gene matches. Germline V CDR1 and CDR2: MNHEY, SVGAGI. There are 15 residues in the CDR3. The chain's CDR3 is CASQRPGQGSYEQYF. The CDR3 DNA reads as TGTGCCAGTCAGAGACCGGGACAGGGCAGCTACGAGCAGTACTTC.

As for this clone: The sample has other DNA sequences that encode this CDR3 too. As DNA, the CDR3 is TGTGCCAGCAGCTCATCAGGGGGCGGAGAGACCCAGTACTTC. Translation gives CASSSSGGGETQYF. This rearrangement joins TRBV7-2 to TRBJ2-5; TRBD1 matches at 8 bases. This CDR3 has 14 amino acids. The V gene's germline CDR1 is SGHTA and CDR2 FQGNSA. J gave up 4 bases and V 4 bases, and 5 bases lay outside the gene matches. Full variable domain (missing parts from reference TRBV7-2 and TRBJ2-5): GAGVSQSPSNKVTEKGKDVELRCDPISGHTALYWYRQSLGQGLEFLIYFQGNSAPDKSGLPSDRFSAERTGGSVSTLTIQRTQQEDSAVYLCASSSSGGGETQYFGPGTRLLVL.

The gene calls are TRBV2 and TRBJ1-6; D remains unclear. CDR1 is SNHLY and CDR2 is FYNNEI in the germline V gene. V was clipped by 9 bases and J by 4 bases, with 16 bases between them. There are 15 residues in the CDR3. The CDR3: CASLLEERYNSPLHF. CDR3 coding DNA: TGTGCCAGTTTACTCGAGGAGAGGTATAATTCACCCCTCCACTTT.

The chain has TRBV5-1 and TRBJ1-2; D ambiguous. The CDR3 runs to 15 residues. Germline V gene lookup returns CDR1 SGHRS and CDR2 YFSETQ. The ends were cut back, 0 bases at V and 0 bases at J, with 9 bases in the middle. CDR3 DNA: TGCGCCAGCAGCTTGGAAGGCTTAGCTAACTATGGCTACACCTTC. Amino acid sequence: CASSLEGLANYGYTF.

The chain employs TRBV6-5 and TRBJ2-3; tentatively, D is TRBD1 or TRBD2 (5 bases each). The CDR3 has 15 amino acids. The germline gives CDR1 MNHEY, CDR2 SVGAGI. V lost 5 bases, J lost 0 bases, and 12 bases lay in between. CDR3 in DNA: TGTGCCAGCAGTCCGGGGCCAGCTAGCACAGATACGCAGTATTTT. Protein: CASSPGPASTDTQYF.

This clone appeared once. V gene TRBV5-6 combines with J gene TRBJ1-4; 7 bases are a match to TRBD1. Germline assignment: CDR1 SGHDT and CDR2 YYEEEE. The CDR3 has 15 amino acids. V dropped 4 bases and J dropped 8; count of bases not matched to a gene: 11. The CDR3 DNA follows: TGTGCCAGCAGCGGGGGGACAGCGCCTCTGGAAAAACTGTTTTTT. Translated, it gives CASSGGTAPLEKLFF. Filled out from reference TRBV5-6 and TRBJ1-4, the complete variable domain reads DAGVTQSPTHLIKTRGQQVTLRCSPKSGHDTVSWYQQALGQGPQFIFQYYEEEERQRGNFPDRFSGHQFPNYSSELNVNALLLGDSALYLCASSGGTAPLEKLFFGSGTQLSVL.

The count of this clone is one. The V call is TRBV19, the J call TRBJ2-7, with 11 bases aligning to TRBD1. The CDR3 contains 15 residues. CDR1 is LNHDA, CDR2 SQIVND, per germline (reference sequence). V lost 3 bases, J lost 4 bases, and 5 bases stayed unmatched. This CDR3 is CASSMTGQGEYEQYF. The CDR3 DNA reads as TGTGCCAGTAGTATGACGGGACAGGGGGAGTACGAGCAGTACTTC. The entire variable domain, with the rest obtained from reference TRBV19 and TRBJ2-7, is as follows: DGGITQSPKYLFRKEGQNVTLSCEQNLNHDAMYWYRQDPGQGLRLIYYSQIVNDFQKGDIAEGYSVSREKKESFPLTVTSAQKNPTAFYLCASSMTGQGEYEQYFGPGTRLTVT.

This chain links TRBV19 with TRBJ2-5, with 7 bases fitting TRBD2. CDR1 and CDR2 (germline): LNHDA, SQIVND (reference sequence). CDR3 size: 16 residues. V lost 3 bases to trimming and J lost 3 bases; unmatched junction nucleotides: 10. CDR3 in amino acids: CASSMFGPGREETQYF. The CDR3 nucleotides are TGTGCCAGTAGTATGTTCGGACCGGGGAGGGAAGAGACCCAGTACTTC.

V and J are TRBV18 and TRBJ2-2; TRBD2 might be the D (5 bases). Germline CDR1 is KGHSH and CDR2 is LQKENI. CDR3 length: 16 amino acids. V was trimmed by 4 bases and J by 6 bases, leaving 18 bases between them. In DNA form, the CDR3 reads TGTGCCAGCTCACGGCAATTTCAAGTGGAGGCCGGGGAGCTGTTTTTT. This gives the protein CASSRQFQVEAGELFF. The full variable domain, completed using reference TRBV18 and TRBJ2-2, is NAGVMQNPRHLVRRRGQEARLRCSPMKGHSHVYWYRQLPEEGLKFMVYLQKENIIDESGMPKERFSAEFPKEGPSILRIQQVVRGDSAAYFCASSRQFQVEAGELFFGEGSRLTVL.

This CDR3 is CASSPSGAGNTIYF. For the CDR3, the DNA is TGTGCCAGCAGCCCGTCAGGGGCCGGAAACACCATATATTTT. The chain carries TRBV7-2 and TRBJ1-3; TRBD1 might be the D (6 bases). Trimming removed 5 bases at V and 4 bases at J, with 12 bases between. Per germline, CDR1 SGHTA and CDR2 FQGNSA. CDR3 length: 14 amino acids. The whole variable domain, remainder taken from reference TRBV7-2 and TRBJ1-3, is GAGVSQSPSNKVTEKGKDVELRCDPISGHTALYWYRQSLGQGLEFLIYFQGNSAPDKSGLPSDRFSAERTGGSVSTLTIQRTQQEDSAVYLCASSPSGAGNTIYFGEGSWLTVV.

The gene calls are TRBV6-1 and TRBJ1-6; D call uncertain. Deletions cut 1 base from V and 11 bases from J, with 15 bases between. CDR1 is MNHNS, CDR2 SASEGT, per germline. The CDR3 contains 15 residues. DNA for the CDR3: TGTGCCAGCAGTGAAGGGGGAGCCGAGAGGCCACCCCTCCACTTT. Residues: CASSEGGAERPPLHF.